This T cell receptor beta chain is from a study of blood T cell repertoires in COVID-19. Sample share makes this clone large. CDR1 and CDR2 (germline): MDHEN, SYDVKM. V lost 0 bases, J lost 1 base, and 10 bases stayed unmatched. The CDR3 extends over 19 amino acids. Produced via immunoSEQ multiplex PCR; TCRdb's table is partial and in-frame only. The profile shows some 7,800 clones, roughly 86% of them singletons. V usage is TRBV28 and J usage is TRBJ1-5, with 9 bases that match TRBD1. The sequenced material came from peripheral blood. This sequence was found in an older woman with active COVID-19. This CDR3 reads CASSLWGTGTPESNQPQHF. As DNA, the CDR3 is TGTGCCAGCAGTTTATGGGGGACAGGGACCCCAGAGAGCAATCAGCCCCAGCATTTT.